The 13 T cell receptor beta chains reported below all come from one sample, sequenced in a study of beta chain features in type 1 diabetes. Every isolated RNA sample was fully reverse transcribed, so sequencing captured expressed TCRB transcripts. Some clones are missing from TCRdb's copy, which holds only in-frame ones; the method was immunoSEQ multiplex PCR. The table shows 860,000 or so clones, with 17% occurring only once. What was sequenced was naive CD4+ T cells from blood. All receptors derive from a young woman in good health.

The rearrangement joins TRBV28 to TRBJ2-3; no firm D call. From germline, CDR1 is MDHEN and CDR2 SYDVKM. Trimming removed 6 bases at V and 0 bases at J, with 19 bases between. The CDR3 totals 17 residues. The CDR3 nucleotides are TGTGCCAGCAGCCCCTCCCCCAGGAGCTCTAGCACAGATACGCAGTATTTT. Protein: CASSPSPRSSSTDTQYF.

This clone came up a few times. The sample contains more than one DNA sequence encoding this CDR3. CDR3 loop: CASSGQETQYF. CDR3 sequence (DNA): TGTGCCAGCAGCGGTCAAGAGACCCAGTACTTC. This chain joins TRBV5-4 and TRBJ2-5, with no clear D. Deletions cut 4 bases from V and 2 bases from J, with 3 bases between. This CDR3 has 11 residues. Germline assignment: CDR1 SGHNT and CDR2 YYREEE (reference sequence). Full variable domain (missing parts from reference TRBV5-4 and TRBJ2-5): ETGVTQSPTHLIKTRGQQVTLRCSSQSGHNTVSWYQQALGQGPQFIFQYYREEENGRGNFPPRFSGLQFPNYSSELNVNALELDDSALYLCASSGQETQYFGPGTRLLVL.

This clone was observed a few times. The chain couples TRBV7-9 to TRBJ1-2; D gene ambiguous. The CDR3 spans 14 residues. CDR1 is SEHNR and CDR2 is FQNEAQ in the germline V gene (reference sequence). V lost 2 bases and J 8 bases, leaving 15 bases between the germline ends. In DNA form, the CDR3 reads TGTGCCAGCAGCTTACTTTCCGCGGGGTACGGCTACACCTTC. Amino acid sequence: CASSLLSAGYGYTF.

The chain recombines TRBV28 with TRBJ2-2, with 13 bases identical to TRBD2. The CDR3 runs to 16 residues. CDR1 is MDHEN, CDR2 SYDVKM, per germline. V dropped 2 bases and J dropped 6; count of bases not matched to a gene: 3. In DNA form, the CDR3 reads TGTGCCAGCAGTTTAGCGGGACTAGCGGGACCCGGGGAGCTGTTTTTT. Translating it yields CASSLAGLAGPGELFF.

V gene TRBV23-1 combines with J gene TRBJ2-2; D is possibly TRBD1 or TRBD2 (6 bases each). TRBV23-1 is an ORF; its function is uncertain. CDR3 length: 15 amino acids. Trimming took off 4 bases at V and 7 bases at J, with 16 bases between the two ends. DNA of the CDR3: TGCGCCAGCAGTCGCCCGTCTAGGGGGGTCGGGGAGCTGTTTTTT. Its translation is CASSRPSRGVGELFF.

A few counts support this clone. The chain links TRBV7-9 to TRBJ2-7; tentative D call: TRBD2 (6 bases). Germline CDR1 and CDR2: SEHNR and FQNEAQ (reference sequence). This CDR3 is 13 amino acids long. Trimming pared 3 bases from V and 5 bases from J, leaving 11 bases between. The CDR3 region is CASSFGSGDEQYF. The CDR3 DNA follows: TGTGCCAGCAGCTTTGGTTCGGGGGACGAGCAGTACTTC.

The J gene is TRBJ2-7, the V gene TRBV6-1; 10 bases are a match to TRBD2. Germline values: CDR1 MNHNS, CDR2 SASEGT. The CDR3 contains 16 residues. Trimming took 2 bases from V and 3 from J; bases not matched to a gene: 7. CDR3 amino acids: CASSELAGGRVYEQYF. The CDR3 coding sequence is TGTGCCAGCAGTGAATTAGCGGGAGGAAGGGTCTACGAGCAGTACTTC.

The V and J genes are TRBV28 and TRBJ2-7; D not certain. There are 15 residues in the CDR3. Germline values: CDR1 MDHEN, CDR2 SYDVKM. V shed 5 bases and J shed 5 bases, with 19 bases lying between them. The CDR3 region is CASSSAAGNSDEQYF. Written as DNA, the CDR3 is TGTGCCAGCAGTAGCGCTGCAGGAAACTCTGACGAGCAGTACTTC.

Only a few counts were recorded for this clone. The V call is TRBV10-3, the J call TRBJ1-3, with a weak D call TRBD1 (6 bases). Trimming removed 2 bases at V and 8 bases at J, with 10 bases between. The germline gives CDR1 ENHRY, CDR2 SYGVKD. The CDR3 sequence is 13 residues long. Here the CDR3 DNA reads TGTGCCATCAGTGAGCAACAGGGAGACACCATATATTTT. Translating it yields CAISEQQGDTIYF.

The rearrangement uses TRBV9 and TRBJ2-7; 7 bases are shared with TRBD1. The V gene end was trimmed by 4 bases and the J gene end by 7 bases; junction bases not matched to a gene: 8. The CDR3 is 13 amino acids. Germline V gives CDR1 SGDLS, CDR2 YYNGEE. CDR3 DNA sequence: TGTGCCAGCAGCCGTAGACAGGGCTCGGAGCAGTACTTC. Amino acids: CASSRRQGSEQYF.

The chain recombines TRBV7-2 with TRBJ2-3; TRBD2 might be the D (5 bases). Trimming pared 4 bases from V and 0 bases from J, leaving 14 bases between. This CDR3 has 16 residues. CDR1 and CDR2 (germline): SGHTA, FQGNSA. CDR3 amino acids: CASSWRVAASTDTQYF. The CDR3 DNA sequence: TGTGCCAGCAGCTGGCGGGTCGCTGCTAGCACAGATACGCAGTATTTT.

This clone came up a few times. This rearrangement joins TRBV7-2 to TRBJ2-1; TRBD2 aligns across 8 bases. This CDR3 is built from 18 residues. V gave up 5 bases and J gave up 3 bases; unmatched junction bases: 15. The germline V gene encodes CDR1 SGHTA and CDR2 FQGNSA. The CDR3 region has the DNA TGTGCCAGCAGCCAATATAGAAGGGAGCGGGGGAACTACAATGAGCAGTTCTTC. As protein: CASSQYRRERGNYNEQFF.

The V gene is TRBV6-6, the J gene TRBJ1-3; no clear D gene. Looked up from germline, CDR1 is MNHNY and CDR2 is SVGAGI (reference sequence). Trimming took 0 bases from V and 0 from J, leaving 9 bases between them. This CDR3 comprises 16 residues. CDR3 bases: TGTGCCAGCAGTTACTCGACTGTCGGCTCTGGAAACACCATATATTTT. Amino acid sequence: CASSYSTVGSGNTIYF.